This T cell receptor (beta chain) is from a study of vaccination effects on CD4 cells after COVID-19. A remark on this clone: What it recognizes is unknown.

Method: immunoSEQ multiplex PCR; TCRdb's copy keeps in-frame clones and lacks some. The sample has around 35,000 clones, 55% to 80% seen once; the top ten hold 3.5% to 4.5%. V was pared by 4 bases and J by 4 bases, with 6 bases of the junction left unmatched. Germline values: CDR1 SGHNT, CDR2 YYREEE (reference sequence). There are 14 residues in the CDR3. Upon completion of about ten days in culture, CD4+ T cells were isolated. Nucleocapsid antibodies were negative in the vaccine recipients, who had never had SARS-CoV-2 infection. The starting material was CD4+ T cells from PBMCs cultured without peptide, obtained before COVID-19 vaccination. The source of this sequence is a human donor who received a COVID-19 vaccine. The rearrangement links TRBV5-4 to TRBJ2-3, with 7 bases matching TRBD1. CDR3 protein: CASSAKTGPDTQYF. CDR3 sequence (DNA): TGTGCCAGCAGCGCCAAGACAGGGCCAGATACGCAGTATTTT.